This TCR beta chain was obtained from a study of T cell changes during pregnancy in multiple sclerosis. This CDR3 is 15 amino acids long. Germline-derived CDR1 and CDR2 are MNHNS and SASEGT. The V and J ends lost 2 bases and 6 bases respectively, with 14 bases between them. Some clones are missing from TCRdb's copy, which holds only in-frame ones; the method was immunoSEQ multiplex PCR. The table has fewer than 90,000 clones, around 94% seen once; the top ten hold about 1.6%. Source: peripheral blood, taken after pregnancy. The receptor's source is a female donor in good health, enrolled as a control in a pregnancy study. V and J are TRBV6-1 and TRBJ1-5; possible D gene TRBD1, 5 bases. CDR3 amino acids: CASSERGLGGQPQHF. CDR3 in DNA: TGTGCCAGCAGTGAACGGGGGTTGGGTGGTCAGCCCCAGCATTTT.